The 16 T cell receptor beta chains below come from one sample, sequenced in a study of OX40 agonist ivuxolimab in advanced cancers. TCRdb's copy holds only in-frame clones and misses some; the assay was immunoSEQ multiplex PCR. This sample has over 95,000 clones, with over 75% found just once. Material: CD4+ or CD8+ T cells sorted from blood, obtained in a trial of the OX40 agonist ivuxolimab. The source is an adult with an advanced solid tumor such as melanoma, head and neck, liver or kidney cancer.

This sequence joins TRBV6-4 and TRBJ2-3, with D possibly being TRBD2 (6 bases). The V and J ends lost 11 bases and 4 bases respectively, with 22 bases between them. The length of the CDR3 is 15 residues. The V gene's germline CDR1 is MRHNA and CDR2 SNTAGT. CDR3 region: CADRHGDSGADTQYF. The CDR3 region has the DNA TGTGCCGACCGACACGGGGACTCGGGAGCAGATACGCAGTATTTT.

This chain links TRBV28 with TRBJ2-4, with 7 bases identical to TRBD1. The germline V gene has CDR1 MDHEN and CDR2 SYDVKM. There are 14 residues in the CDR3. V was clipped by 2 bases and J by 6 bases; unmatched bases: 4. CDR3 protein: CASSLRTGLNIQYF. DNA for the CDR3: TGTGCCAGCAGTTTAAGGACAGGACTAAACATTCAGTACTTC.

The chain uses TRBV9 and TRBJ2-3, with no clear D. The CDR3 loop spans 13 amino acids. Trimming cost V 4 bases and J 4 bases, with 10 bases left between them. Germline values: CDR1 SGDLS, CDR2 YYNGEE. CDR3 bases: TGTGCCAGCAGCCCCCGCAACGCAGATACGCAGTATTTT. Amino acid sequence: CASSPRNADTQYF.

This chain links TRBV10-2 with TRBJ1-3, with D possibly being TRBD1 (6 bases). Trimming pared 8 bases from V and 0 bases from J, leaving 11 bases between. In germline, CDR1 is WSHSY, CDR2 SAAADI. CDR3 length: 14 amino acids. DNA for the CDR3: TGCGCCAGCTCGAAGGGGGGCTCTGGAAACACCATATATTTT. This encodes CASSKGGSGNTIYF.

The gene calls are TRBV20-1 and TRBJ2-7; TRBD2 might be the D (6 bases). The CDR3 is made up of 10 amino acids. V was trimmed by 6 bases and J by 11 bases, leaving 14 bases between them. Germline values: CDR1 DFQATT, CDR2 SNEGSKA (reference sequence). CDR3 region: CSAARLEEYF. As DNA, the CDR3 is TGCAGTGCCGCTAGACTAGAGGAGTACTTC.

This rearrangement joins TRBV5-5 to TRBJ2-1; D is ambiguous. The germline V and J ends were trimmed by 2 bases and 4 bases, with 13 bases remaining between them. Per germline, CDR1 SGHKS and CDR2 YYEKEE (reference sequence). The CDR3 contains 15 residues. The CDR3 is CASSFPLQAYNEQFF. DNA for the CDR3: TGTGCCAGCAGCTTTCCACTTCAGGCGTACAATGAGCAGTTCTTC.

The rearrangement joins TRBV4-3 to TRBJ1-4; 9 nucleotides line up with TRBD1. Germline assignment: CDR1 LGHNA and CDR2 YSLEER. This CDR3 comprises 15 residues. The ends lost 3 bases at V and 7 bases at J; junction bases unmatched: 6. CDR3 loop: CASSQVQGAGEKLFF. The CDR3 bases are TGCGCCAGCAGCCAGGTACAGGGGGCTGGTGAAAAACTGTTTTTT.

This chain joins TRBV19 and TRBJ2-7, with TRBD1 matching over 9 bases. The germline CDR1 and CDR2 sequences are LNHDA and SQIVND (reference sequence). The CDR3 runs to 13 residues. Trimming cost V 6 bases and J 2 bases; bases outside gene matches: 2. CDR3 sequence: CASRGTGPYEQYF. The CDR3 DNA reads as TGTGCCAGTAGAGGGACAGGGCCCTACGAGCAGTACTTC.

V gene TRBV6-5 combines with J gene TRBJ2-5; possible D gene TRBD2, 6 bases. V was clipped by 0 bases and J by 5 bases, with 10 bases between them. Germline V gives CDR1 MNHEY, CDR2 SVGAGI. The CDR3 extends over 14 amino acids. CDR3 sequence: CASSYSPSGETQYF. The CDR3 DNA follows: TGTGCCAGCAGTTACTCGCCCAGCGGGGAGACCCAGTACTTC.

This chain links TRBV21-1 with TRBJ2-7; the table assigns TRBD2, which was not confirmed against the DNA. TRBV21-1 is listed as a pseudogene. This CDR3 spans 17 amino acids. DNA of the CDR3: TGTGCCAGCAGCAAAAGTCGCCTAGCGGGCCTCCGGGACGAGCAGTACTTC. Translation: CASSKSRLAGLRDEQYF.

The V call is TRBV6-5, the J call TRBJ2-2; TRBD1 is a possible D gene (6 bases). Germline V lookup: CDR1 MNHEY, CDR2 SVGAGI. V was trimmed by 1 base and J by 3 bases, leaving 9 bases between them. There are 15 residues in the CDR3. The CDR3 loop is CASSYFGQYTGELFF. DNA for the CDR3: TGTGCCAGCAGTTACTTCGGACAGTACACCGGGGAGCTGTTTTTT.

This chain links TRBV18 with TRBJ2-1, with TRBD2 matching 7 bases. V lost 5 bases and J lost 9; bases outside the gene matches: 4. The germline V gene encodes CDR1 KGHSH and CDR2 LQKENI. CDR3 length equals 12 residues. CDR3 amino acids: CASSILAIEQFF. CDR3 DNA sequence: TGTGCCAGCTCAATACTAGCGATTGAGCAGTTCTTC.

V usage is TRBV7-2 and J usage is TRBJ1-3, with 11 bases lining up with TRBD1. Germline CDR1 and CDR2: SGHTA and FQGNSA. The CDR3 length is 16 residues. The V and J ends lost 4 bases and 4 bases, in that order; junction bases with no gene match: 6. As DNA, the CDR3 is TGTGCCAGCAGCTCTGTCGGACAGGGGGCAGGAAACACCATATATTTT. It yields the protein CASSSVGQGAGNTIYF.

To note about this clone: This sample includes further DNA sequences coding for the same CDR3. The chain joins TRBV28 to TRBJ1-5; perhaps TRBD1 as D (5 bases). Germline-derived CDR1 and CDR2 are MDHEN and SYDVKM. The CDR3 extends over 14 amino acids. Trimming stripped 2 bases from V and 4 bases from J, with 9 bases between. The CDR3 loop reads CASSLIRGNQPQHF. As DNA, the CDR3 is TGTGCCAGCAGTTTAATTAGGGGAAATCAGCCCCAGCATTTT.

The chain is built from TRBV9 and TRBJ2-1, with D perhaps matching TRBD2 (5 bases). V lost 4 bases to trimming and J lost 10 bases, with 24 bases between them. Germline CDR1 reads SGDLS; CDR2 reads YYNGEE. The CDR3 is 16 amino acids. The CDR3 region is CASSPSSSSSALEQFF. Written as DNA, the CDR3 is TGTGCCAGCAGCCCGTCTTCTAGCAGCTCAGCTTTAGAGCAGTTCTTC. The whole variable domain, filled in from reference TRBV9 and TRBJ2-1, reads DSGVTQTPKHLITATGQRVTLRCSPRSGDLSVYWYQQSLDQGLQFLIQYYNGEERAKGNILERFSAQQFPDLHSELNLSSLELGDSALYFCASSPSSSSSALEQFFGPGTRLTVL.

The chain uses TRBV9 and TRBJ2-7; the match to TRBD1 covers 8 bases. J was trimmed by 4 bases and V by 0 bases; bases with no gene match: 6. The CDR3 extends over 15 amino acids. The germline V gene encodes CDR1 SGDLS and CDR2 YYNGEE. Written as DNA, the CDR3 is TGTGCCAGCAGCGTAGGGCAGGGGGCTATGTACGAGCAGTACTTC. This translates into CASSVGQGAMYEQYF.